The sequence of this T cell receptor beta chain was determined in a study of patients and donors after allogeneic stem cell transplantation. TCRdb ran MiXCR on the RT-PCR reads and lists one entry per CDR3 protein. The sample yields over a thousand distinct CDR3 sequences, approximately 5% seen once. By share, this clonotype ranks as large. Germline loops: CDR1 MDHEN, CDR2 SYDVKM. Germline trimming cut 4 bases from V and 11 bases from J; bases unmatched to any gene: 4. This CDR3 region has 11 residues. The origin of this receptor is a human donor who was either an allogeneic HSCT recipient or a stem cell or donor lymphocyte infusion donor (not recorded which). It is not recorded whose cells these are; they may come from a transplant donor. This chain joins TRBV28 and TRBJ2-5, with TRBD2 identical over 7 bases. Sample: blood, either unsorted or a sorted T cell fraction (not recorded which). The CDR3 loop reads CASSSRGGQYF. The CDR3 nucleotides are TGTGCCAGCAGTTCGAGGGGAGGGCAGTACTTC.